These 6 T cell receptor beta chains were sequenced from one sample in a study of shared clonotypes between healthy human individuals. Naive CD8 populations comprised CD45RO-negative cells positively selected for CCR7, excluding terminally differentiated effector memory CD45RA+ cells. Clones were read by immunoSEQ multiplex PCR, and TCRdb kept only the in-frame ones, dropping some. Among hundreds of thousands of clones listed, 96% were seen once. The sequencing sample was made of naive CD8+ T cells sorted from blood. The receptors shown here come from a woman in her twenties or thirties in good health.

The chain combines TRBV30 with TRBJ1-4; D uncertain. The V gene lost 0 bases and the J gene lost 6 bases, with 11 bases spanning the gap. The CDR3 contains 14 residues. Germline CDR1 is GTSNPN and CDR2 is SVGIG (reference sequence). This CDR3 reads CAWSVLGQDEKLFF. The CDR3 DNA reads TGTGCCTGGAGTGTACTTGGGCAGGATGAAAAACTGTTTTTT.

This clone was seen only once. The J gene is TRBJ1-2, the V gene TRBV28; 11 nucleotides align to TRBD1. CDR1 and CDR2 (germline): MDHEN, SYDVKM. V was pared by 6 bases and J by 5 bases, with 11 bases of the junction left unmatched. The CDR3 spans 16 residues. The CDR3 coding sequence is TGTGCCAGCAGGAAAAGCTTGGACAGGGGGCGATATGGCTACACCTTC. This gives the protein CASRKSLDRGRYGYTF.

This rearrangement joins TRBV4-1 to TRBJ1-1; D is uncertain. The CDR3 extends over 16 amino acids. V lost 1 base to trimming and J lost 0 bases, with 12 bases between them. Germline V gene sequence: CDR1 MGHRA, CDR2 YSYEKL. The CDR3 sequence: CASSQVRTYVNTEAFF. The CDR3 region has the DNA TGCGCCAGCAGCCAAGTACGGACCTACGTGAACACTGAAGCTTTCTTT.

This CDR3 is CAWSVTPLVPNEQFF. The CDR3 nucleotides read TGTGCCTGGAGTGTAACCCCCCTAGTCCCCAATGAGCAGTTCTTC. The chain carries TRBV30 and TRBJ2-1; D is undetermined. V lost 0 bases to trimming and J lost 6 bases, with 15 bases between them. The length of the CDR3 is 15 residues. CDR1 and CDR2 from the germline V gene are GTSNPN and SVGIG (reference sequence).

The chain uses TRBV7-2 and TRBJ2-7; maybe TRBD2 (6 bases). V was cut by 1 base and J by 1 base, with 8 bases left in between. The CDR3 runs 14 residues. The germline V gene encodes CDR1 SGHTA and CDR2 FQGNSA. CDR3 DNA sequence: TGTGCCAGCAGCTTAGGCGGGAAGTCCTACGAGCAGTACTTC. Protein product: CASSLGGKSYEQYF.

This chain connects TRBV5-6 to TRBJ2-7; D is possibly TRBD1 or TRBD2 (5 bases each). Germline V gene data show CDR1 as SGHDT and CDR2 as YYEEEE. This CDR3 has 13 amino acids. V lost 5 bases and J 3 bases, leaving 12 bases between the germline ends. CDR3: CASSLWGNYEQYF. DNA of the CDR3: TGTGCCAGCAGTTTGTGGGGGAACTACGAGCAGTACTTC.